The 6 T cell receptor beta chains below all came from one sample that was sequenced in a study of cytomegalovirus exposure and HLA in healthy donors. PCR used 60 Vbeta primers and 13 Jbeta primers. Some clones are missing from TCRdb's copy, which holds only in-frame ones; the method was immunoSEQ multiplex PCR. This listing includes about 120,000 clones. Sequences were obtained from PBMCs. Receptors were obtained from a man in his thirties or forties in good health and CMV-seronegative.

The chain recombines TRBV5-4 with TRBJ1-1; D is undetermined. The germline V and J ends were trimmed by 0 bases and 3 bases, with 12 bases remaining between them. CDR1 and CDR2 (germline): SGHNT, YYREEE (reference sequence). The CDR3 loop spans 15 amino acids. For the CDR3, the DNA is TGTGCCAGCAGCTTGGATGCGGGGAGGGACACTGAAGCTTTCTTT. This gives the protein CASSLDAGRDTEAFF.

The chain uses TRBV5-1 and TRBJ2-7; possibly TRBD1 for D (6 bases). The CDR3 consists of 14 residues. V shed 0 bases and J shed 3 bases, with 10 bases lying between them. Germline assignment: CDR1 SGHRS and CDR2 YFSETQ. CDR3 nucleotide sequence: TGCGCCAGCAGCTTGGTCGGACAGTTCTACGAGCAGTACTTC. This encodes CASSLVGQFYEQYF.

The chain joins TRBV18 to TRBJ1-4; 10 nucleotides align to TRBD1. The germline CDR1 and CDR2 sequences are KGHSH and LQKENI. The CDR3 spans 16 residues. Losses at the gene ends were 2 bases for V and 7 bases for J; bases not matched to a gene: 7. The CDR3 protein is CASSPGTGEDGEKLFF. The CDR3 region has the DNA TGTGCCAGCTCACCAGGGACAGGGGAGGACGGTGAAAAACTGTTTTTT.

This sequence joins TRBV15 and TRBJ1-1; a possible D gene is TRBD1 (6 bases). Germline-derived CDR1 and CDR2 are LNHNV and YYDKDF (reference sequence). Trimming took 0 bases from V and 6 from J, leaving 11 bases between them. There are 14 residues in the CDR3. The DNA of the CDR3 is TGTGCCACCAGCAGAGACAGGGGTAGGGCTGAAGCTTTCTTT. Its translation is CATSRDRGRAEAFF.

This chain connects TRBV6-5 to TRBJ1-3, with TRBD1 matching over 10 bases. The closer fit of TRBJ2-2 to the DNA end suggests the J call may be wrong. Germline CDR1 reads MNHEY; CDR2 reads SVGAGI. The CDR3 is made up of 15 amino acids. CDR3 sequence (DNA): TGTGCCAGCAGTCGACCGGGACAGGGGTTCGGGGAGCTGTTTTTT. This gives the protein CASSRPGQGFGELFF.

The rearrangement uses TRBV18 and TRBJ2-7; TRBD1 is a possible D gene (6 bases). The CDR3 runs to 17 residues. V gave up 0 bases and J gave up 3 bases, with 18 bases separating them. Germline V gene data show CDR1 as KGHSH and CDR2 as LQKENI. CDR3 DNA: TGTGCCAGCTCACCACCAGGCCCAGGGACACCGATCTACGAGCAGTACTTC. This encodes CASSPPGPGTPIYEQYF.